Following are 27 T cell receptor beta chains from one sample sequenced in a study of T cells in Graves' hyperthyroidism and ophthalmopathy. Amplification targeted TCR beta CDR3 regions from RNA transcripts. HTBI primers were the set used in a first-round RT-PCR of the TCR CDR3. TCRdb itself ran the multiplex PCR reads through MiXCR, one entry per CDR3 protein. The profile covers fewer than 850,000 distinct CDR3 sequences, with approximately 15% appearing a single time and 15% taken by the ten largest. Sequencing was done on a sample of blood. The receptors come from a man aged 45-65 years with Graves' hyperthyroidism.

This clonotype was seen repeatedly, ten times or more. The chain employs TRBV11-2 and TRBJ2-3; D perhaps matches TRBD1 (5 bases). V dropped 1 base and J dropped 4 bases, with 12 bases sitting between them. Germline assignment: CDR1 SGHAT and CDR2 FQNNGV. The CDR3 spans 15 residues. In DNA form, the CDR3 reads TGTGCCAGCAGCTTAGCTATTCAGGGCTCAGATACGCAGTATTTT. It specifies CASSLAIQGSDTQYF.

This clonotype was found many times. This chain joins TRBV27 and TRBJ2-5; 7 positions agree with TRBD1. V was clipped by 6 bases and J by 5 bases; unmatched bases: 12. The CDR3 extends over 15 amino acids. Germline CDR1 and CDR2: MNHEY and SMNVEV (reference sequence). The CDR3 DNA reads TGTGCCAGCAGCTCGAATACAGGGGTGTGGGAGACCCAGTACTTC. Amino acids: CASSSNTGVWETQYF.

V usage is TRBV6-1 and J usage is TRBJ2-1, with 11 bases identical to TRBD2. The V segment lost 6 bases and the J segment 3 bases; nucleotides outside the gene matches: 4. Looked up from germline, CDR1 is MNHNS and CDR2 is SASEGT. The CDR3 length is 15 residues. CDR3 bases: TGTGCCAGCAGCCCACTAGCGGGAGACTACAATGAGCAGTTCTTC. It translates to CASSPLAGDYNEQFF.

The chain has TRBV7-9 and TRBJ2-3; unclear D gene. This CDR3 has 13 residues. The ends were cut back, 1 base at V and 8 bases at J, with 10 bases in the middle. The germline CDR1 and CDR2 sequences are SEHNR and FQNEAQ (reference sequence). This CDR3 is CASSLDQRGTQYF. The CDR3 DNA reads TGTGCCAGCAGCTTAGACCAGCGCGGTACGCAGTATTTT.

This clonotype appeared a few times. The chain joins TRBV30 to TRBJ1-2, with a tentative D call TRBD1 (5 bases). This CDR3 spans 14 amino acids. The germline CDR1 and CDR2 sequences are GTSNPN and SVGIG (reference sequence). The V end was cut by 0 bases, the J end by 4 bases, with 12 bases between. CDR3 protein: CAWSVPGSGYGYTF. As DNA, the CDR3 is TGTGCCTGGAGTGTACCAGGGAGCGGCTATGGCTACACCTTC.

This clonotype was counted a few times. V usage is TRBV29-1 and J usage is TRBJ2-3, with 10 bases fitting TRBD2. The trim removed 3 bases at V and 4 bases at J, leaving 7 bases unmatched. Germline CDR1 and CDR2: SQVTM and ANQGSEA. This CDR3 spans 15 amino acids. CDR3 amino acids: CSVDLALAGADTQYF. CDR3 nucleotides: TGCAGCGTTGATTTGGCCCTAGCGGGAGCAGATACGCAGTATTTT.

CDR3 residues: CASSEFGGIAYNEQFF. In DNA form, the CDR3 reads TGTGCCAGCAGTGAATTTGGCGGGATCGCCTACAATGAGCAGTTCTTC. This sequence joins TRBV25-1 and TRBJ2-1, with D possibly TRBD2 on 6 matching bases. Germline loops: CDR1 MGHDK, CDR2 SYGVNS. The V end lost 1 base, the J end lost 2 bases, and 12 bases lay between the germline ends. The CDR3 extends over 16 amino acids.

Ten or more counts support this clonotype. V usage is TRBV10-2 and J usage is TRBJ1-2; the match to TRBD1 covers 11 bases. With V trimmed by 4 bases and J by 8 bases, 3 bases remained unmatched. The CDR3 has 13 amino acids. CDR1 and CDR2 (germline): WSHSY, SAAADI. CDR3 nucleotides: TGCGCCAGCAGTGGGACAGGGGGCCAGGGCTACACCTTC. This translates into CASSGTGGQGYTF.

This clonotype was picked up a small number of times. V is TRBV5-1 and J is TRBJ2-7; 9 bases are a match to TRBD2. Germline loops: CDR1 SGHRS, CDR2 YFSETQ. V lost 0 bases, J lost 1 base, and 5 bases stayed unmatched. The CDR3 is made up of 16 amino acids. CDR3 DNA: TGCGCCAGCAGCTTGGGGGGGCTAGCGGGATCCTACGAGCAGTACTTC. Amino acid sequence: CASSLGGLAGSYEQYF.

The V and J genes are TRBV19 and TRBJ1-1; 8 bases agree with TRBD1. Trimming removed 8 bases from V and 9 bases from J; junction bases left unmatched: 14. The CDR3 is 14 amino acids. Germline assignment: CDR1 LNHDA and CDR2 SQIVND (reference sequence). The CDR3 nucleotides are TGTGCCAGTGGGGGTGGACAGGGAAAGGGAAAAGCTTTCTTT. As protein: CASGGGQGKGKAFF. Complete variable domain (other parts from reference TRBV19 and TRBJ1-1): DGGITQSPKYLFRKEGQNVTLSCEQNLNHDAMYWYRQDPGQGLRLIYYSQIVNDFQKGDIAEGYSVSREKKESFPLTVTSAQKNPTAFYLCASGGGQGKGKAFFGQGTRLTVV.

The gene calls are TRBV6-1 and TRBJ2-1; 9 nucleotides match TRBD2. There are 17 residues in the CDR3. Germline CDR1 is MNHNS and CDR2 is SASEGT. The CDR3 protein is CETRGGITGSSYNEQFF. The CDR3 DNA sequence: TGTGAGACGCGGGGGGGGATAACCGGTAGCTCCTACAATGAGCAGTTCTTC.

Comment on this clonotype: This may be a read error: a much more frequent sequence differs by one nucleotide. This CDR3 is missing its conserved last phenylalanine or tryptophan, likely due to a read error. The V gene is TRBV2, the J gene TRBJ1-5, with D maybe TRBD1 (5 bases). Germline V gene sequence: CDR1 SNHLY, CDR2 FYNNEI. V was clipped by 5 bases and J by 7 bases, with 15 bases between them. The CDR3 loop spans 14 amino acids. CDR3: CASSQGRVGQPQHS. The CDR3 DNA sequence: TGTGCCAGCAGTCAGGGAAGGGTTGGACAGCCCCAGCATTCT.

Regarding this clonotype: A much larger clone sits a single nucleotide away, making a read error possible. The conserved final phenylalanine or tryptophan is absent from the CDR3, which likely points to a read error. The chain employs TRBV18 and TRBJ2-7, with D uncertain. The CDR3 consists of 13 residues. CDR1 and CDR2 (germline): KGHSH, LQKENI. Trimming shortened V by 2 bases and J by 3 bases, and 8 bases separated the two germline ends. The CDR3 spells CASSPAAFYEQYL. Here the CDR3 DNA reads TGTGCCAGCTCACCAGCTGCATTCTACGAGCAGTACCTC.

This clonotype was seen at least ten times. The chain couples TRBV29-1 to TRBJ2-1, with TRBD2 matching over 14 bases. Losses at the gene ends were 7 bases for V and 6 bases for J; bases not matched to a gene: 5. Germline CDR1 reads SQVTM; CDR2 reads ANQGSEA. There are 14 residues in the CDR3. The CDR3 loop is CSGETSGRANEQFF. In DNA, the CDR3 is TGCAGCGGGGAGACTAGCGGGAGGGCCAATGAGCAGTTCTTC.

DNA of the CDR3: TGTGCCAGCAGTTTATCCCAAAGTTTGATGGGGTTGTACAATGAGCAGTTCTTC. It is translated as CASSLSQSLMGLYNEQFF. This chain uses TRBV12-3 or TRBV12-4 with TRBJ2-1; D is undetermined. V was shortened by 2 bases and J by 4 bases, with 21 bases between the two germline ends. This CDR3 region has 18 residues.

In its sample, this clonotype was seen many times. The chain uses TRBV10-3 and TRBJ1-2; no reliable D call. The length of the CDR3 is 14 residues. Trimming pared 0 bases from V and 5 bases from J, leaving 10 bases between. Germline V CDR1 and CDR2: ENHRY, SYGVKD. CDR3: CAISESLGRYGYTF. The DNA for the CDR3 is TGTGCCATCAGTGAGTCGCTTGGAAGATATGGCTACACCTTC.

This clonotype was seen repeatedly, ten times or more. The chain is built from TRBV11-2 and TRBJ2-7; TRBD1 matches 9 bases. The germline CDR1 and CDR2 sequences are SGHAT and FQNNGV. The V segment lost 1 base and the J segment 4 bases; nucleotides outside the gene matches: 2. The CDR3 has 14 amino acids. CDR3 bases: TGTGCCAGCAGCTTAGCAGGACAGGGGTACGAGCAGTACTTC. Protein sequence: CASSLAGQGYEQYF.

The chain's CDR3 is CASSVEGGGGETQYF. The CDR3 nucleotides are TGTGCCAGCAGCGTAGAAGGGGGAGGGGGGGAGACCCAGTACTTC. V and J are TRBV9 and TRBJ2-5; a weak D match, TRBD2 (7 bases). V lost 0 bases, J lost 5 bases, and 14 bases lay in between. This CDR3 spans 15 amino acids. The germline V gene encodes CDR1 SGDLS and CDR2 YYNGEE.

In this sample, this clonotype turned up many times. This rearrangement joins TRBV27 to TRBJ1-1; D unresolved. CDR1 and CDR2 (germline): MNHEY, SMNVEV (reference sequence). This CDR3 is built from 13 residues. Deletions cut 4 bases from V and 3 bases from J, with 9 bases between. This CDR3 reads CASSYGLYTEAFF. The CDR3 bases are TGTGCCAGCAGTTATGGGTTATACACTGAAGCTTTCTTT.

The chain carries TRBV2 and TRBJ2-1; TRBD2 aligns across 13 bases. This CDR3 comprises 12 residues. With V trimmed by 11 bases and J by 7 bases, 2 bases remained unmatched. In germline, CDR1 is SNHLY, CDR2 FYNNEI. The CDR3 DNA is TGTGCCGGGACTAGCGGGAAGAATGAGCAGTTCTTC. Translated: CAGTSGKNEQFF.

This clonotype was seen ten or more times. The chain joins TRBV7-2 to TRBJ2-7; D may be TRBD1 or TRBD2 (5 bases each). CDR1 and CDR2 from the germline V gene are SGHTA and FQGNSA. Trimming left V 1 base short and J 4 bases short, with 11 bases between. The CDR3 has 14 residues. The CDR3 nucleotides read TGTGCCAGCAGCTTAGACGGGGCTCTATACGAGCAGTACTTC. Its translation is CASSLDGALYEQYF.

This clonotype showed up just a few times. Germline is not matched at one junction end, which may reflect a read error. The chain uses TRBV11-3 and TRBJ2-2; D possibly corresponds to TRBD2 (8 bases). The CDR3 sequence is 14 residues long. Germline lookup yields CDR1 SGHNT and CDR2 YENEEA. The CDR3 spells CASSLREGAGELFF. The CDR3 nucleotides are TGTGCCAGCAGCTTACGGGAGGGGGCCGGGGAGCTGTTCTTT.

The V call is TRBV4-1, the J call TRBJ1-2; D remains ambiguous. The ends were cut back, 1 base at V and 6 bases at J, with 9 bases in the middle. The CDR3 covers 13 residues. In germline, CDR1 is MGHRA, CDR2 YSYEKL. The CDR3 protein is CASSQVFRDGYTF. The CDR3 DNA reads as TGCGCCAGCAGCCAAGTTTTCCGGGATGGCTACACCTTC.

In its sample, this clonotype was seen many times. The chain uses TRBV5-1 and TRBJ2-1; 7 bases are shared with TRBD2. Germline values: CDR1 SGHRS, CDR2 YFSETQ. The V and J ends lost 0 bases and 6 bases, in that order; junction bases with no gene match: 9. The CDR3 has 16 residues. CDR3 loop: CASSLAEWEGSNEQFF. CDR3 bases: TGCGCCAGCAGCTTGGCGGAGTGGGAGGGTAGCAATGAGCAGTTCTTC.

This clonotype was observed at least ten times. The CDR3 nucleotides read TGTGCCAGCAGTGCCCTAGCGGTCCACAATGAGCAGTTCTTC. This translates into CASSALAVHNEQFF. The chain is built from TRBV2 and TRBJ2-1; 7 bases align to TRBD2. Trimming cost V 4 bases and J 5 bases; bases outside gene matches: 5. The CDR3 has 14 residues. In germline, CDR1 is SNHLY, CDR2 FYNNEI.

This clonotype came up many times. This chain connects TRBV10-3 to TRBJ2-3; D possibly corresponds to TRBD2 (5 bases). CDR1 and CDR2 (germline): ENHRY, SYGVKD. The CDR3 length is 13 residues. V lost 3 bases and J lost 5, with 9 bases in between. The CDR3 DNA reads as TGTGCCATCAGTGACTCGGGGAAAGATACGCAGTATTTT. Translated: CAISDSGKDTQYF.

This clonotype was observed at least ten times. The V call is TRBV7-3, the J call TRBJ2-1; TRBD1 matches 9 bases. CDR3 length equals 14 residues. Germline CDR1 and CDR2: SGHTA and FQGTGA. V trimming: 5 bases; J trimming: 3 bases; junction bases outside the gene matches: 2. CDR3 sequence (DNA): TGTGCCAGCAGCGTGGACAGGGGCTACAATGAGCAGTTCTTC. Translation gives CASSVDRGYNEQFF.